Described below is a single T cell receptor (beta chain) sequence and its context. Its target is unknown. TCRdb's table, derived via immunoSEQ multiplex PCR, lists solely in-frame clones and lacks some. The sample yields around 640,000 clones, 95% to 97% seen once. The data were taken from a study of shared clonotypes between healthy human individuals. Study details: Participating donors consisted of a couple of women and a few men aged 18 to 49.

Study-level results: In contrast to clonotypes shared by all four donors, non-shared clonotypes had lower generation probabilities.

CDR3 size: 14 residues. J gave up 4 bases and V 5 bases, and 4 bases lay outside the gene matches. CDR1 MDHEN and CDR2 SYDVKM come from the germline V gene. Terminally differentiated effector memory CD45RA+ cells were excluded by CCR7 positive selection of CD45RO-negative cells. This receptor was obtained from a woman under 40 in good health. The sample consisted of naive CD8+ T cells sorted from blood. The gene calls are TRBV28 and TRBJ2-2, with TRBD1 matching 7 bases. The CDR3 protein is CASSQPGGTGELFF. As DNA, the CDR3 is TGTGCCAGCAGTCAACCAGGGGGCACCGGGGAGCTGTTTTTT.